This entry lists 19 T cell receptor beta chains sequenced from one sample in a study of blood T cell repertoires in COVID-19. The data were produced by immunoSEQ multiplex PCR, yet TCRdb's version contains in-frame clones alone and is incomplete. This table has 200,000 to 250,000 clones, 84% appearing once. The sequencing input was peripheral blood. The source of these receptors is a woman aged 80 or over with active or convalescent COVID-19.

This chain uses TRBV10-3 with TRBJ1-2, with TRBD1 matching over 8 bases. The CDR3 is made up of 16 amino acids. J lost 4 bases, V lost 0 bases, and 7 bases had no gene match. Per the germline V gene, CDR1 is ENHRY and CDR2 is SYGVKD. The chain's CDR3 is CAISESGQVPSYGYTF. CDR3 DNA: TGTGCCATCAGTGAGTCGGGACAGGTTCCTAGCTATGGCTACACCTTC.

The chain employs TRBV7-2 and TRBJ2-7; weak D call: TRBD2 (5 bases). The germline V gene has CDR1 SGHTA and CDR2 FQGNSA. V lost 3 bases to trimming and J lost 4 bases, with 10 bases between them. This CDR3 contains 13 residues. Written as DNA, the CDR3 is TGTGCCAGCAGCTTGGAAGGGAGATACGAGCAGTACTTC. It encodes CASSLEGRYEQYF.

The genes are TRBV24-1 and TRBJ1-2, with 7 bases that match TRBD1. CDR3 size: 14 residues. CDR1 and CDR2 (germline): KGHDR, SFDVKD. The trim removed 4 bases at V and 4 bases at J, leaving 5 bases unmatched. CDR3 protein: CATSDRDRVYGYTF. In DNA, the CDR3 is TGTGCCACCAGTGACCGTGACAGGGTCTATGGCTACACCTTC.

This chain links TRBV3-1 (or the pseudogene TRBV3-2) with TRBJ2-3; TRBD2 matches 7 bases. There are 18 residues in the CDR3. From germline, CDR1 is LGHDT and CDR2 YNNKEL (reference sequence). Trimming at V came to 3 bases and at J to 2 bases, leaving 14 bases not matched to a gene. The CDR3 region has the DNA TGTGCCAGCAGCCAGGGAATCAGGGTTGCGGGGGTCACAGATACGCAGTATTTT. Amino acid sequence: CASSQGIRVAGVTDTQYF.

This chain links TRBV29-1 with TRBJ2-5; D is ambiguous. V dropped 3 bases and J dropped 1 base, with 6 bases sitting between them. This CDR3 contains 12 residues. The germline V gene has CDR1 SQVTM and CDR2 ANQGSEA. The CDR3 sequence is CSVDSLQETQYF. CDR3 nucleotide sequence: TGCAGCGTTGATAGCCTCCAAGAGACCCAGTACTTC. Full variable domain (missing parts from reference TRBV29-1 and TRBJ2-5): SAVISQKPSRDICQRGTSLTIQCQVDSQVTMMFWYRQQPGQSLTLIATANQGSEATYESGFVIDKFPISRPNLTFSTLTVSNMSPEDSSIYLCSVDSLQETQYFGPGTRLLVL.

V and J are TRBV5-4 and TRBJ2-1, with D possibly being TRBD2 (5 bases). Trimming took 2 bases from V and 0 from J, leaving 9 bases between them. This CDR3 has 15 amino acids. Per the germline V gene, CDR1 is SGHNT and CDR2 is YYREEE (reference sequence). The CDR3: CASSFGLRSYNEQFF. Written as DNA, the CDR3 is TGTGCCAGCAGCTTTGGACTTCGCTCCTACAATGAGCAGTTCTTC.

CDR3 sequence reads: CASSLYGQVSTGELFF. The CDR3 nucleotides read TGCGCCAGCAGCCTATACGGACAGGTGTCGACCGGGGAGCTGTTTTTT. The chain carries TRBV5-1 and TRBJ2-2, with 7 bases aligning to TRBD1. V trimming: 4 bases; J trimming: 5 bases; junction bases outside the gene matches: 11. Germline CDR1 is SGHRS and CDR2 is YFSETQ. CDR3 length equals 16 residues.

The V and J genes are TRBV28 and TRBJ1-3; maybe TRBD1 (5 bases). The ends were cut back, 6 bases at V and 0 bases at J, with 15 bases in the middle. The germline V gene encodes CDR1 MDHEN and CDR2 SYDVKM. The CDR3 covers 16 residues. The CDR3 loop reads CASRGRGRLSGNTIYF. DNA for the CDR3: TGTGCCAGCAGGGGTCGGGGGAGACTCTCTGGAAACACCATATATTTT.

This chain connects TRBV12-5 to TRBJ1-1, with D tentatively TRBD1 (5 bases). V shed 5 bases and J shed 8 bases, with 15 bases lying between them. CDR1 and CDR2 (germline): LGHNT, FRNRAP. The CDR3 has 13 amino acids. The CDR3 region is CASGKSGGGEAFF. DNA of the CDR3: TGTGCTAGTGGTAAAAGCGGTGGGGGGGAAGCTTTCTTT. The full variable domain, in which reference TRBV12-5 and TRBJ1-1 provide the parts outside the CDR3, is DARVTQTPRHKVTEMGQEVTMRCQPILGHNTVFWYRQTMMQGLELLAYFRNRAPLDDSGMPKDRFSAEMPDATLATLKIQPSEPRDSAVYFCASGKSGGGEAFFGQGTRLTVV.

This chain connects TRBV11-2 to TRBJ2-1; 9 nucleotides match TRBD1. The CDR3 has 13 residues. CDR1 SGHAT and CDR2 FQNNGV come from the germline V gene. The V and J ends lost 3 bases and 6 bases, in that order; junction bases with no gene match: 0. CDR3 bases: TGTGCCAGCAGCTTGACAGGGGGCAATGAGCAGTTCTTC. This translates into CASSLTGGNEQFF. The whole variable domain, remainder taken from reference TRBV11-2 and TRBJ2-1, is EAGVAQSPRYKIIEKRQSVAFWCNPISGHATLYWYQQILGQGPKLLIQFQNNGVVDDSQLPKDRFSAERLKGVDSTLKIQPAKLEDSAVYLCASSLTGGNEQFFGPGTRLTVL.

The chain is built from TRBV5-1 and TRBJ1-1, with 8 bases fitting TRBD1. Losses at the gene ends were 4 bases for V and 5 bases for J; bases not matched to a gene: 7. Germline loops: CDR1 SGHRS, CDR2 YFSETQ. The CDR3 consists of 14 residues. This CDR3 is CASSTGTGATEAFF. DNA for the CDR3: TGCGCCAGCAGCACAGGGACAGGAGCTACTGAAGCTTTCTTT.

This chain connects TRBV19 to TRBJ2-1; TRBD1 aligns across 8 bases. Trimming took 3 bases from V and 6 from J; bases not matched to a gene: 7. Germline V gene data show CDR1 as LNHDA and CDR2 as SQIVND (reference sequence). This CDR3 region has 15 residues. CDR3 nucleotides: TGTGCCAGTAGTATCTGGCAGGGGGCGGTCAATGAGCAGTTCTTC. Its translation is CASSIWQGAVNEQFF.

The rearrangement uses TRBV28 and TRBJ1-6, with D unresolved. Germline V gene sequence: CDR1 MDHEN, CDR2 SYDVKM. This CDR3 region has 13 residues. Trimming took 6 bases from V and 8 from J, leaving 11 bases between them. The CDR3 sequence is CASSPDTYSPLHF. The CDR3 coding sequence is TGTGCCAGCAGCCCTGACACCTATTCACCCCTCCACTTT.

The V and J genes are TRBV3-1 (or the pseudogene TRBV3-2) and TRBJ2-1, with D possibly being TRBD1 (5 bases). This CDR3 spans 14 amino acids. Trimming stripped 4 bases from V and 5 bases from J, with 12 bases between. CDR1 LGHDT and CDR2 YNNKEL come from the germline V gene (reference sequence). CDR3 coding DNA: TGTGCCAGCAGCCTAAACCAGGGCGACAATGAGCAGTTCTTC. Its translation: CASSLNQGDNEQFF.

The chain links TRBV19 to TRBJ2-4; perhaps TRBD1 as D (6 bases). This CDR3 region has 18 residues. V was cut by 0 bases and J by 0 bases, with 15 bases left in between. The V gene's germline CDR1 is LNHDA and CDR2 SQIVND (reference sequence). The CDR3 sequence: CASSIDPGAALAKNIQYF. In DNA form, the CDR3 reads TGTGCCAGTAGTATAGATCCAGGGGCAGCTCTAGCCAAAAACATTCAGTACTTC. Full variable domain (rest looked up from reference TRBV19 and TRBJ2-4): DGGITQSPKYLFRKEGQNVTLSCEQNLNHDAMYWYRQDPGQGLRLIYYSQIVNDFQKGDIAEGYSVSREKKESFPLTVTSAQKNPTAFYLCASSIDPGAALAKNIQYFGAGTRLSVL.

The V gene is TRBV9, the J gene TRBJ2-5; 13 positions agree with TRBD2. This CDR3 region has 16 residues. With V trimmed by 4 bases and J by 3 bases, 6 bases remained unmatched. Germline V gene data show CDR1 as SGDLS and CDR2 as YYNGEE. This CDR3 reads CASSKRTSGGEETQYF. The CDR3 DNA reads as TGTGCCAGCAGCAAACGGACTAGCGGGGGTGAAGAGACCCAGTACTTC.

CDR3 sequence: CASSVEGGRESYEQYF. In nucleotides, the CDR3 is TGTGCCAGCAGTGTCGAGGGGGGGAGGGAGTCCTACGAGCAGTACTTC. V gene TRBV6-1 combines with J gene TRBJ2-7, with D possibly TRBD2 on 7 matching bases. This CDR3 is built from 16 residues. Germline CDR1 reads MNHNS; CDR2 reads SASEGT. Trimming stripped 4 bases from V and 1 base from J, with 17 bases between.

The chain couples TRBV4-2 to TRBJ2-1; TRBD2 matches 9 bases. V shed 0 bases, J shed 8 bases, and the junction held 8 bases outside the gene matches. Per the germline V gene, CDR1 is LGHNA and CDR2 is YNFKEQ. The CDR3 length is 16 residues. The CDR3: CASSQDLASGVDEQFF. CDR3 DNA sequence: TGTGCCAGCAGCCAAGATCTGGCTAGCGGGGTTGATGAGCAGTTCTTC.

The chain uses TRBV5-1 and TRBJ2-7; 8 bases are shared with TRBD1. CDR3 length: 14 residues. Per germline, CDR1 SGHRS and CDR2 YFSETQ. Trimming took 4 bases from V and 2 from J; bases not matched to a gene: 5. CDR3 nucleotide sequence: TGCGCCAGCAGCAAGACAGGGGAAACCTACGAGCAGTACTTC. It encodes CASSKTGETYEQYF.